Each of the 30 T cell receptor beta chains below was sequenced from the same sample in a study of shared clonotypes between healthy human individuals. Measured with immunoSEQ multiplex PCR; TCRdb has only the in-frame clones, and not every one. There are around 1 million clones in the sample; about three quarters occur only once, and nearly 1.5% lies in the top ten. Sequences were obtained from memory CD4+ T cells sorted from blood. Subset here: CD45RA-negative fraction. Receptor source: a man younger than 35 in good health.

The DNA for the CDR3 is TGTGCCAGTAGGGGACAGGAAACTGGGAGTTATCAGCCCCAGCATTTT. Translated, it gives CASRGQETGSYQPQHF. This sequence joins TRBV19 and TRBJ1-5; 8 nucleotides match TRBD1. The V and J ends lost 6 bases and 5 bases, in that order; junction bases with no gene match: 12. Germline loops: CDR1 LNHDA, CDR2 SQIVND (reference sequence). This CDR3 spans 16 amino acids.

CDR3 sequence (DNA): TGTGCCAGCAGTGAACGTCTAGCGGGGGCGAACACCGGGGAGCTGTTTTTT. It translates to CASSERLAGANTGELFF. The chain joins TRBV6-1 to TRBJ2-2, with 10 positions matching TRBD2. There are 17 residues in the CDR3. V dropped 2 bases and J dropped 0; count of bases not matched to a gene: 3. The germline V gene encodes CDR1 MNHNS and CDR2 SASEGT.

The gene calls are TRBV9 and TRBJ2-5, with D perhaps given as TRBD1 or TRBD2 (5 bases each). V was pared by 4 bases and J by 5 bases, with 21 bases between. CDR3 length: 16 amino acids. CDR1 is SGDLS, CDR2 YYNGEE, per germline. The CDR3 DNA reads TGTGCCAGCAGCTCTAGGATGGACGGGGCGTGGGAGACCCAGTACTTC. It specifies CASSSRMDGAWETQYF.

The V and J genes are TRBV5-6 and TRBJ2-2; D is unresolved. Per the germline V gene, CDR1 is SGHDT and CDR2 is YYEEEE. Trimming cost V 4 bases and J 0 bases, with 13 bases left between them. The CDR3 runs 16 residues. The CDR3, as DNA: TGTGCCAGCAGCCACTCGGTGCGGCCGAACACCGGGGAGCTGTTTTTT. Amino acid sequence: CASSHSVRPNTGELFF.

The gene calls are TRBV15 and TRBJ2-7; weak D call: TRBD2 (6 bases). Trimming left V 0 bases short and J 2 bases short, with 11 bases between. Germline V gene data show CDR1 as LNHNV and CDR2 as YYDKDF (reference sequence). The CDR3 is 15 residues long. CDR3 bases: TGTGCCACCAGCAGAGAGTACGGGGGAGCCTACGAGCAGTACTTC. Translated, it gives CATSREYGGAYEQYF.

The V call is TRBV5-1, the J call TRBJ2-7; perhaps TRBD1 as D (6 bases). Germline CDR1 SGHRS, CDR2 YFSETQ. Trimming took off 3 bases at V and 0 bases at J, with 10 bases between the two ends. This CDR3 is built from 14 residues. CDR3 loop: CASSSQGLSYEQYF. The CDR3 DNA is TGCGCCAGCAGCTCACAGGGCCTCTCCTACGAGCAGTACTTC.

V gene TRBV30 combines with J gene TRBJ1-4; 7 nucleotides line up with TRBD1. Trimming removed 3 bases from V and 6 bases from J; junction bases left unmatched: 4. Germline V lookup: CDR1 GTSNPN, CDR2 SVGIG (reference sequence). This CDR3 region has 13 residues. As DNA, the CDR3 is TGTGCCTGGAGCGGGGACAGAGATGAAAAACTGTTTTTT. It specifies CAWSGDRDEKLFF.

V and J are TRBV5-1 and TRBJ2-5; 8 bases map to TRBD1. Trimming removed 0 bases from V and 2 bases from J; junction bases left unmatched: 6. There are 16 residues in the CDR3. Germline V lookup: CDR1 SGHRS, CDR2 YFSETQ. The CDR3 loop reads CASSLVQGAAQETQYF. For the CDR3, the DNA is TGCGCCAGCAGCTTGGTTCAGGGGGCGGCACAAGAGACCCAGTACTTC.

The V gene is TRBV12-5, the J gene TRBJ2-3, with D uncertain. Trimming pared 5 bases from V and 0 bases from J, leaving 6 bases between. Per germline, CDR1 LGHNT and CDR2 FRNRAP. CDR3 size: 13 residues. CDR3 bases: TGTGCTAGTGGTACGGCTAGCACAGATACGCAGTATTTT. It codes for CASGTASTDTQYF.

The rearrangement uses TRBV14 and TRBJ1-1; tentative D call: TRBD1 (5 bases). V lost 6 bases, J lost 4 bases, and 12 bases lay in between. The germline gives CDR1 SGHDN, CDR2 FVKESK. CDR3 length: 13 amino acids. This CDR3 reads CASSARGGTEAFF. DNA of the CDR3: TGTGCCAGCAGTGCGAGGGGAGGCACTGAAGCTTTCTTT. The full variable domain, its missing parts supplied by reference TRBV14 and TRBJ1-1, is EAGVTQFPSHSVIEKGQTVTLRCDPISGHDNLYWYRRVMGKEIKFLLHFVKESKQDESGMPNNRFLAERTGGTYSTLKVQPAELEDSGVYFCASSARGGTEAFFGQGTRLTVV.

This clone occurred a few times. This chain connects TRBV18 to TRBJ1-4; D is uncertain. Trimming took off 1 base at V and 7 bases at J, with 13 bases between the two ends. Per germline, CDR1 KGHSH and CDR2 LQKENI. The length of the CDR3 is 15 residues. This chain's CDR3 is CASSPRPPGAEKLFF. As DNA, the CDR3 is TGTGCCAGCTCACCACGCCCGCCAGGTGCTGAAAAACTGTTTTTT.

The V and J genes are TRBV5-1 and TRBJ1-6; 10 nucleotides match TRBD1. The V gene end was trimmed by 4 bases and the J gene end by 7 bases; junction bases not matched to a gene: 11. The CDR3 is 17 residues long. Germline CDR1 reads SGHRS; CDR2 reads YFSETQ. CDR3 in amino acids: CASSLRQGASGNSPLHF. The DNA for the CDR3 is TGCGCCAGCAGCCTACGACAGGGGGCCTCCGGGAATTCACCCCTCCACTTT.

This chain uses TRBV2 with TRBJ2-1, with D perhaps TRBD2 (5 bases). Germline V gene sequence: CDR1 SNHLY, CDR2 FYNNEI. Trimming shortened V by 3 bases and J by 5 bases, and 14 bases separated the two germline ends. The CDR3 totals 15 residues. CDR3 in amino acids: CASSESQAANNEQFF. In nucleotides, the CDR3 is TGTGCCAGCAGTGAGAGTCAAGCGGCGAACAATGAGCAGTTCTTC.

The chain couples TRBV11-2 to TRBJ2-6; tentatively, D is TRBD2 (7 bases). Trimming pared 5 bases from V and 2 bases from J, leaving 16 bases between. Germline values: CDR1 SGHAT, CDR2 FQNNGV. The CDR3 contains 17 residues. Here the CDR3 reads CASSPRGAGAGANVLTF. In DNA form, the CDR3 reads TGTGCCAGCAGCCCACGGGGGGCTGGGGCTGGGGCCAACGTCCTGACTTTC.

The rearrangement joins TRBV6-5 to TRBJ2-1; 7 nucleotides agree with TRBD2. The length of the CDR3 is 15 residues. J was trimmed by 8 bases and V by 10 bases; bases with no gene match: 17. CDR1 MNHEY and CDR2 SVGAGI come from the germline V gene. CDR3 sequence: CATHRGGPFLDEQFF. As DNA, the CDR3 is TGTGCCACTCATCGCGGGGGACCTTTTTTGGATGAGCAGTTCTTC.

This chain uses TRBV7-2 with TRBJ2-3; unclear D gene. The V gene's germline CDR1 is SGHTA and CDR2 FQGNSA. CDR3 length: 14 amino acids. Deletions cut 1 base from V and 2 bases from J, with 7 bases between. The CDR3 DNA follows: TGTGCCAGCAGCTTAGTACAGTACACAGATACGCAGTATTTT. Encoded protein: CASSLVQYTDTQYF.

The chain uses TRBV18 and TRBJ2-1; TRBD2 is a possible D gene (7 bases). This CDR3 has 17 residues. V gave up 6 bases and J gave up 3 bases, with 21 bases separating them. Germline V lookup: CDR1 KGHSH, CDR2 LQKENI. The CDR3 protein is CASSPPVRGAHYNEQFF. CDR3 coding DNA: TGTGCCAGCTCCCCCCCAGTCCGGGGGGCTCACTACAATGAGCAGTTCTTC.

The chain couples TRBV14 to TRBJ2-5; D might be TRBD1 (6 bases). CDR1 is SGHDN, CDR2 FVKESK, per germline. The ends were cut back, 1 base at V and 0 bases at J, with 12 bases in the middle. This CDR3 comprises 16 residues. CDR3 in amino acids: CASSQVRGPYQETQYF. CDR3 coding DNA: TGTGCCAGCAGCCAAGTCAGGGGTCCGTACCAAGAGACCCAGTACTTC. The variable domain in full, completed from reference TRBV14 and TRBJ2-5, reads EAGVTQFPSHSVIEKGQTVTLRCDPISGHDNLYWYRRVMGKEIKFLLHFVKESKQDESGMPNNRFLAERTGGTYSTLKVQPAELEDSGVYFCASSQVRGPYQETQYFGPGTRLLVL.

In its sample, this clone was seen once. J is TRBJ1-6 and V is TRBV30; D is perhaps TRBD1 (5 bases). This CDR3 region has 13 residues. V gave up 2 bases and J gave up 9 bases, with 11 bases separating them. Germline V gene data show CDR1 as GTSNPN and CDR2 as SVGIG (reference sequence). In nucleotides, the CDR3 is TGTGCCTGGAGTCAGCAGGGTGGTTCACCCCTCCACTTT. It codes for CAWSQQGGSPLHF.

V is TRBV29-1 and J is TRBJ2-5; TRBD1 agrees at 7 bases. The end of the DNA aligns better with TRBJ2-7, so the J call may be wrong. Germline V gene data show CDR1 as SQVTM and CDR2 as ANQGSEA. The CDR3 runs to 13 residues. Here the CDR3 DNA reads TGCAGCTACAGGGGAACTTCCTCCTACGAGCAGTACTTC. Its protein is CSYRGTSSYEQYF.

This clone was counted a few times. J is TRBJ2-7 and V is TRBV10-2, with D tentatively TRBD2 (5 bases). Per the germline V gene, CDR1 is WSHSY and CDR2 is SAAADI. Trimming shortened V by 5 bases and J by 6 bases, and 8 bases separated the two germline ends. The CDR3 covers 11 residues. The CDR3 loop is CASSLGLEQYF. CDR3 DNA sequence: TGCGCCAGCAGTCTCGGACTCGAGCAGTACTTC.

This clone has more than one count but fewer than ten. The V call is TRBV6-6, the J call TRBJ1-4; D unclear. Trimming pared 11 bases from V and 0 bases from J, leaving 10 bases between. This CDR3 has 13 amino acids. Germline CDR1 and CDR2: MNHNY and SVGAGI (reference sequence). Here the CDR3 reads CAGKKATNEKLFF. Here the CDR3 DNA reads TGTGCCGGCAAAAAAGCAACTAATGAAAAACTGTTTTTT.

The V and J genes are TRBV5-5 and TRBJ1-1, with D possibly TRBD1 on 5 matching bases. Trimming removed 1 base at V and 6 bases at J, with 10 bases between. The CDR3 contains 13 residues. Germline CDR1 and CDR2: SGHKS and YYEKEE (reference sequence). Here the CDR3 reads CASSLFEQAEAFF. Written as DNA, the CDR3 is TGTGCCAGCAGCTTGTTCGAACAGGCTGAAGCTTTCTTT. Filled out from reference TRBV5-5 and TRBJ1-1, the complete variable domain reads DAGVTQSPTHLIKTRGQQVTLRCSPISGHKSVSWYQQVLGQGPQFIFQYYEKEERGRGNFPDRFSARQFPNYSSELNVNALLLGDSALYLCASSLFEQAEAFFGQGTRLTVV.

The rearrangement joins TRBV5-8 to TRBJ2-7; TRBD1 matches 7 bases. This CDR3 is 16 amino acids long. Trimming cost V 5 bases and J 7 bases; bases outside gene matches: 18. Germline lookup yields CDR1 SGHTS and CDR2 YDEGEE. In nucleotides, the CDR3 is TGTGCCAGCAGGCCCCGTCCTTCAGGGGGATGGGGTGAGCAGTACTTC. This gives the protein CASRPRPSGGWGEQYF.

The chain links TRBV6-1 to TRBJ1-1, with D hard to call. Germline CDR1 reads MNHNS; CDR2 reads SASEGT. V was clipped by 8 bases and J by 1 base, with 8 bases between them. This CDR3 spans 12 amino acids. The CDR3 DNA is TGTGCCAGCGCCTTCAGGAACACTGAAGCTTTCTTT. This encodes CASAFRNTEAFF.

This chain joins TRBV4-2 and TRBJ2-3; 8 bases fit TRBD2. Germline assignment: CDR1 LGHNA and CDR2 YNFKEQ. The junction had 1 base not matched to a gene; V was cut back by 3 bases and J by 2 bases. This CDR3 is 14 amino acids long. CDR3 amino acids: CASSQRGDTDTQYF. The CDR3 DNA sequence: TGTGCCAGCAGCCAGCGGGGGGACACAGATACGCAGTATTTT.

This clone showed up just a few times. The chain combines TRBV6-1 with TRBJ1-2; possibly TRBD1 for D (6 bases). The CDR3 is made up of 13 amino acids. The ends were cut back, 5 bases at V and 2 bases at J, with 9 bases in the middle. Germline CDR1 reads MNHNS; CDR2 reads SASEGT. CDR3 sequence (DNA): TGTGCCAGCAGTATCGACAGGAACTATGGCTACACCTTC. This encodes CASSIDRNYGYTF.

As for this clone: Other nucleotide sequences in the sample specify the same CDR3. This chain uses TRBV5-6 with TRBJ1-2; TRBD1 agrees at 8 bases. CDR3 size: 14 residues. Looked up from germline, CDR1 is SGHDT and CDR2 is YYEEEE. V trimming: 4 bases; J trimming: 0 bases; junction bases outside the gene matches: 2. CDR3 region: CASSPDRANYGYTF. The CDR3, as DNA: TGTGCCAGCAGCCCGGACAGGGCTAACTATGGCTACACCTTC.

V is TRBV27 and J is TRBJ1-2; tentative D call: TRBD1 (6 bases). Germline assignment: CDR1 MNHEY and CDR2 SMNVEV (reference sequence). The ends were cut back, 5 bases at V and 0 bases at J, with 19 bases in the middle. CDR3 length: 17 residues. CDR3 DNA: TGTGCCAGCAGTCCCCGGGGGGGGGCCCGTACTAACTATGGCTACACCTTC. Residues: CASSPRGGARTNYGYTF.

The V call is TRBV11-1, the J call TRBJ2-7; D may be TRBD2 (5 bases). CDR1 SGHAT and CDR2 FQDESV come from the germline V gene (reference sequence). V shed 10 bases and J shed 7 bases, with 32 bases lying between them. CDR3 length: 17 residues. CDR3 loop: CATPKARLTPRRGEQYF. CDR3 nucleotide sequence: TGTGCCACTCCCAAGGCACGACTAACTCCCCGGCGAGGAGAGCAGTACTTC. The whole variable domain, filled in from reference TRBV11-1 and TRBJ2-7, reads EAEVAQSPRYKITEKSQAVAFWCDPISGHATLYWYRQILGQGPELLVQFQDESVVDDSQLPKDRFSAERLKGVDSTLKIQPAELGDSAMYLCATPKARLTPRRGEQYFGPGTRLTVT.